What follows are 2 T cell receptor beta chains derived from one specimen sequenced in a study of cytomegalovirus exposure and HLA in healthy donors. A multiplex PCR was run with 60 Vbeta primers and 13 Jbeta primers. Profiling relied on immunoSEQ multiplex PCR, and the TCRdb table lists in-frame clones only, not all of them. The data show 170,000 or so clones, around 77% seen once. The sequenced material came from PBMCs. These receptors all come from a man aged 55 to 70 in good health and CMV-seronegative.

The chain joins TRBV7-9 to TRBJ1-1, with D possibly TRBD1 on 6 matching bases. Germline V CDR1 and CDR2: SEHNR, FQNEAQ (reference sequence). The length of the CDR3 is 15 residues. Trimming stripped 5 bases from V and 5 bases from J, with 18 bases between. CDR3 in DNA: TGTGCCAGCAGCAGTCTACAGGGCAGAACAACTGAAGCTTTCTTT. Translated: CASSSLQGRTTEAFF.

CDR3 protein: CASSVTGSYGYTF. The CDR3 region has the DNA TGTGCCAGCAGCGTGACAGGGAGCTATGGCTACACCTTC. The rearrangement links TRBV6-6 to TRBJ1-2, with 7 nucleotides matching TRBD1. The CDR3 has 13 residues. Germline CDR1 MNHNY, CDR2 SVGAGI (reference sequence). After removal of 6 bases from V and 4 bases from J, the junction contained 5 bases not matched to a gene.